The 12 T cell receptor beta chains reported below all come from one sample, sequenced in a study of vaccination and CD4 T cells after COVID-19. Treatment here: 10-day PBMC culture with coronavirus spike peptide pools or control peptides (ViraFEST assay). These receptors have no known antigen. At the Johns Hopkins FTIC core, DNA taken from cultured CD4+ T cells was sequenced by way of the Oncomine TCR Beta short-read assay. TCRdb analysed the PCR reads with MiXCR anew, one entry per CDR3 protein. The table lists around 10,000 distinct CDR3 sequences, approximately 20% of them singletons. Sequencing used CD4+ T cells from blood, cultured in vitro, obtained after SARS-CoV-2 vaccination. The receptors were sampled from a human donor who had recovered from COVID-19.

This chain links TRBV7-2 with TRBJ1-3, with D unclear. Looked up from germline, CDR1 is SGHTA and CDR2 is FQGNSA. The CDR3 runs to 15 residues. The V and J ends lost 1 base and 0 bases respectively, with 7 bases between them. The CDR3 bases are TGTGCCAGCAGCTTAGTTGACCACTCTGGAAACACCATATATTTT. This codes for CASSLVDHSGNTIYF.

This sequence joins TRBV24-1 and TRBJ2-1; D is perhaps TRBD2 (6 bases). The CDR3 covers 14 residues. CDR1 and CDR2 from the germline V gene are KGHDR and SFDVKD. The V end was cut by 5 bases, the J end by 7 bases, with 14 bases between. CDR3 nucleotide sequence: TGTGCCACCAGTGTAGGGAGCGGGCAAAATGAGCAGTTCTTC. It is translated as CATSVGSGQNEQFF.

The J gene is TRBJ2-7, the V gene TRBV20-1; D gene ambiguous. Trimming took 4 bases from V and 3 from J, leaving 16 bases between them. CDR3 length equals 14 residues. Germline V CDR1 and CDR2: DFQATT, SNEGSKA (reference sequence). The CDR3: CSAMVVVPRYEQYF. CDR3 nucleotide sequence: TGCAGTGCTATGGTAGTGGTCCCCCGCTACGAGCAGTACTTC.

The chain is built from TRBV19 and TRBJ2-2, with 8 nucleotides matching TRBD1. The CDR3 length is 17 residues. Per germline, CDR1 LNHDA and CDR2 SQIVND (reference sequence). V gave up 3 bases and J gave up 4 bases; unmatched junction bases: 10. This CDR3 is CASSIERQGLITGELFF. The CDR3 coding sequence is TGTGCCAGTAGTATCGAGAGACAGGGGTTGATCACCGGGGAGCTGTTTTTT.

A few counts support this clonotype. The rearrangement links TRBV2 to TRBJ1-6; perhaps TRBD1 as D (5 bases). The germline CDR1 and CDR2 sequences are SNHLY and FYNNEI. This CDR3 comprises 13 residues. V lost 8 bases to trimming and J lost 9 bases, with 14 bases between them. The chain's CDR3 is CASRGSTGSPLHF. DNA for the CDR3: TGTGCCAGCCGGGGCAGTACAGGTTCACCCCTCCACTTT.

This clonotype is termed medium-sized. The chain joins TRBV20-1 to TRBJ2-1; a weak D match, TRBD1 (6 bases). Looked up from germline, CDR1 is DFQATT and CDR2 is SNEGSKA (reference sequence). CDR3 length: 13 residues. Trimming shortened V by 6 bases and J by 4 bases, and 13 bases separated the two germline ends. The CDR3 sequence: CSAADRTYNEQFF. Here the CDR3 DNA reads TGCAGTGCCGCAGACAGGACATACAATGAGCAGTTCTTC.

This chain joins TRBV19 and TRBJ2-1; TRBD2 might be the D (6 bases). CDR1 is LNHDA and CDR2 is SQIVND in the germline V gene (reference sequence). Trimming cost V 6 bases and J 3 bases, with 15 bases left between them. There are 15 residues in the CDR3. Here the CDR3 DNA reads TGTGCCAGTAGGGGCGTTGGCGGGAACTACAATGAGCAGTTCTTC. It translates to CASRGVGGNYNEQFF.

The table lists this clonotype with a few counts. The chain joins TRBV6-5 to TRBJ2-1; TRBD2 matches at 13 bases. Per the germline V gene, CDR1 is MNHEY and CDR2 is SVGAGI. Trimming removed 2 bases from V and 9 bases from J; junction bases left unmatched: 13. CDR3 length equals 18 residues. The CDR3 DNA reads as TGTGCCAGCAGTTACCCTCGGACTAGCGGGAGTGTCTTGGGTGAGCAGTTCTTC. It yields the protein CASSYPRTSGSVLGEQFF.

The chain joins TRBV27 to TRBJ2-6; D is unresolved. The CDR3 totals 16 residues. CDR1 is MNHEY and CDR2 is SMNVEV in the germline V gene (reference sequence). The V end lost 8 bases, the J end lost 0 bases, and 14 bases lay between the germline ends. The CDR3 loop reads CASAMVAPSGANVLTF. The CDR3 DNA is TGTGCCAGCGCCATGGTGGCACCCTCTGGGGCCAACGTCCTGACTTTC.

This clonotype was counted only a few times. CDR3 in DNA: TGTGCCAACCGGCCGAGCTCTGGAAACACCATATATTTT. Translated: CANRPSSGNTIYF. This chain links TRBV28 with TRBJ1-3; no reliable D call. V was cut by 10 bases and J by 0 bases, with 10 bases left in between. Germline CDR1 is MDHEN and CDR2 is SYDVKM. The CDR3 totals 13 residues.

The chain carries TRBV20-1 and TRBJ2-1; D is possibly TRBD2 (6 bases). Between the trimmed V and J ends, which lost 2 bases and 2 bases, there was a span of 19 bases. The germline V gene encodes CDR1 DFQATT and CDR2 SNEGSKA (reference sequence). CDR3 length: 17 amino acids. CDR3 sequence: CSARSLTTRRAYNEQFF. The DNA of the CDR3 is TGCAGTGCTAGATCACTAACCACTAGGAGGGCCTACAATGAGCAGTTCTTC.

This clonotype was observed a handful of times. The V call is TRBV7-3, the J call TRBJ1-1; 8 nucleotides align to TRBD1. The CDR3 extends over 15 amino acids. V was clipped by 3 bases and J by 2 bases; unmatched bases: 5. The germline V gene encodes CDR1 SGHTA and CDR2 FQGTGA. CDR3 nucleotides: TGTGCCAGCAGCTTCCAGGGGGCGGGAAACACTGAAGCTTTCTTT. It codes for CASSFQGAGNTEAFF.